This T cell receptor beta chain was profiled in a study of cytomegalovirus exposure and HLA in healthy donors. Across the study: An earlier analysis identified more than 95 million unique TCR beta sequences in some 180 million T cells. Researchers found that roughly 81% of about 400 genotyped donors fell within the Caucasian-associated ancestry cluster.

This clone was seen a few times. Its specificity is not known. Primers: 60 Vbeta forward and 13 Jbeta reverse. Profiled with immunoSEQ multiplex PCR; TCRdb holds only in-frame clones, not every one. The table has under 90,000 clones, around three quarters seen once. Findings of the study overall: TCR beta chain V- and J-gene trimming was linked, in a later analysis, to a missense variant in DCLRE1C. From TCR beta sequences, most subjects' HLA-A and HLA-B alleles were reportedly predicted accurately.

Germline V CDR1 and CDR2: KGHSH, LQKENI. The CDR3 sequence is 14 residues long. V lost 0 bases to trimming and J lost 6 bases, with 10 bases between them. This chain connects TRBV18 to TRBJ2-3; D remains unclear. The source of this sequence is a woman between 45 and 60 years old in good health and CMV-seropositive. Source material: PBMCs. DNA for the CDR3: TGTGCCAGCTCACCACCGGCTAGTACGGATACGCAGTATTTT. Encoded protein: CASSPPASTDTQYF.